The sequence of this T cell receptor beta chain was determined in a study of cytomegalovirus exposure and HLA in healthy donors. It was with 60 Vbeta and 13 Jbeta primers that the PCR ran. This table comes from immunoSEQ multiplex PCR, and its TCRdb copy is limited to in-frame clones, with some not included. The sample carries nearly 300,000 clones, around 86% recorded once. Regarding this clone: The target antigen is unknown.

Study-wide findings and caveats: The study listed under 200 cytomegalovirus-associated TCR beta chains. TRBV6-2, TRBV6-3 and other indistinguishable V segments were excluded. Later analysis identified a missense DCLRE1C variant that was linked to TCR beta V- and J-gene trimming.

CDR3 length: 16 amino acids. Germline loops: CDR1 MNHEY, CDR2 SMNVEV (reference sequence). With 5 bases clipped from V and 3 bases from J, the junction kept 11 bases outside the gene matches. The sequence was collected from a man in his forties in good health and CMV-seropositive. Material: PBMCs. The chain couples TRBV27 to TRBJ2-7; 9 bases align to TRBD2. The CDR3 region is CASSPYGSGSYYEQYF. The CDR3 nucleotides are TGTGCCAGCAGTCCCTATGGTAGCGGGAGTTACTACGAGCAGTACTTC.